Presented here are 23 T cell receptor beta chains from one specimen sequenced in a study of cytomegalovirus exposure and HLA in healthy donors. 13 Jbeta primers and 60 Vbeta primers were used for the PCR. Only in-frame clones appear in the TCRdb table, and some are missing; sequencing was by immunoSEQ multiplex PCR. The sample holds roughly 200,000 clones, over 75% seen once. The sequenced sample was PBMCs. These receptors all stem from a woman aged 45-65 years in good health and CMV-seronegative.

This rearrangement joins TRBV11-1 to TRBJ2-2; D is perhaps TRBD1 (5 bases). Trimming took 1 base from V and 7 from J, leaving 16 bases between them. The CDR3 extends over 16 amino acids. Per germline, CDR1 SGHAT and CDR2 FQDESV (reference sequence). CDR3 DNA sequence: TGTGCCAGCAGCTTAGTTGTGGCAGGGTCGGTCGGGGAGCTGTTTTTT. As protein: CASSLVVAGSVGELFF.

This chain connects TRBV10-3 to TRBJ1-2; 10 bases map to TRBD1. The CDR3 loop spans 14 amino acids. With V trimmed by 4 bases and J by 4 bases, 3 bases remained unmatched. Germline CDR1 and CDR2: ENHRY and SYGVKD. CDR3 bases: TGTGCCATCAGTGCGGGACAGGGGAGCTATGGCTACACCTTC. As protein: CAISAGQGSYGYTF.

The chain is built from TRBV5-7 and TRBJ2-5; 12 bases are shared with TRBD1. TRBV5-7 is flagged as an ORF with uncertain function. CDR3 length equals 16 residues. V was pared by 4 bases and J by 5 bases, with 9 bases of the junction left unmatched. The CDR3, as DNA: TGTGCCAGCAGCACCCGGGACAGGGGGCGATGGGAGACCCAGTACTTC. Residues: CASSTRDRGRWETQYF.

The chain links TRBV7-9 to TRBJ2-7, with D maybe TRBD1 (6 bases). Trimming took 5 bases from V and 3 from J, leaving 11 bases between them. In germline, CDR1 is SEHNR, CDR2 FQNEAQ (reference sequence). CDR3 length equals 13 residues. This chain's CDR3 is CASSRDIGYEQYF. CDR3 nucleotides: TGTGCCAGCAGCCGGGACATAGGCTACGAGCAGTACTTC.

The V and J genes are TRBV30 and TRBJ1-2; 9 nucleotides agree with TRBD1. Germline V gene sequence: CDR1 GTSNPN, CDR2 SVGIG (reference sequence). The CDR3 consists of 15 residues. Trimming removed 2 bases from V and 2 bases from J; junction bases left unmatched: 6. CDR3 sequence (DNA): TGTGCCTGGAGTCGGGACAGGGCCTTAAACTATGGCTACACCTTC. It specifies CAWSRDRALNYGYTF.

This chain joins TRBV5-1 and TRBJ1-1, with D perhaps matching TRBD1 (5 bases). Germline CDR1 reads SGHRS; CDR2 reads YFSETQ. V lost 4 bases and J lost 2, with 6 bases in between. The CDR3 contains 12 residues. CDR3: CASSDSNTEAFF. CDR3 nucleotide sequence: TGCGCCAGCAGCGACAGCAACACTGAAGCTTTCTTT. Full variable domain (missing parts from reference TRBV5-1 and TRBJ1-1): KAGVTQTPRYLIKTRGQQVTLSCSPISGHRSVSWYQQTPGQGLQFLFEYFSETQRNKGNFPGRFSGRQFSNSRSEMNVSTLELGDSALYLCASSDSNTEAFFGQGTRLTVV.

The chain couples TRBV5-1 to TRBJ2-5; no clear D. This CDR3 is 15 amino acids long. The germline V gene encodes CDR1 SGHRS and CDR2 YFSETQ. The V end lost 0 bases, the J end lost 1 base, and 10 bases lay between the germline ends. The CDR3 nucleotides are TGCGCCAGCAGCTTGGCCCGCGCAGGCCAAGAGACCCAGTACTTC. Amino acids: CASSLARAGQETQYF.

The genes are TRBV7-2 and TRBJ1-3; D possibly corresponds to TRBD1 (5 bases). V was clipped by 5 bases and J by 0 bases, with 17 bases between them. CDR1 and CDR2 (germline): SGHTA, FQGNSA. This CDR3 is 17 amino acids long. CDR3 nucleotides: TGTGCCAGCAGCACAAACCTACAGGTCCTCTCTGGAAACACCATATATTTT. The encoded protein is CASSTNLQVLSGNTIYF.

The chain carries TRBV7-3 and TRBJ2-3, with D perhaps matching TRBD2 (5 bases). The CDR3 is 13 amino acids. The ends were cut back, 8 bases at V and 1 base at J, with 10 bases in the middle. The V gene's germline CDR1 is SGHTA and CDR2 FQGTGA. The CDR3 region has the DNA TGTGCCAGCGGAGAGAGGGGCACAGATACGCAGTATTTT. Translation gives CASGERGTDTQYF. The whole variable domain, filled in from reference TRBV7-3 and TRBJ2-3, reads GAGVSQTPSNKVTEKGKYVELRCDPISGHTALYWYRQSLGQGPEFLIYFQGTGAADDSGLPNDRFFAVRPEGSVSTLKIQRTERGDSAVYLCASGERGTDTQYFGPGTRLTVL.

This chain connects TRBV21-1 to TRBJ2-3; no check of the table's D call, TRBD2, against the DNA was made. TRBV21-1 is a pseudogene. This CDR3 has 12 residues. CDR3 residues: CASKGVTDTQYF. The CDR3 DNA reads TGTGCCAGCAAGGGAGTCACAGATACGCAGTATTTT.

This clone was recorded only once. The chain has TRBV10-3 and TRBJ1-1; 7 nucleotides align to TRBD1. Germline V CDR1 and CDR2: ENHRY, SYGVKD. CDR3 length equals 15 residues. Trimming at V came to 6 bases and at J to 1 base, leaving 8 bases not matched to a gene. CDR3 DNA sequence: TGTGCCATCAGAGAGACAGGGATAGGGAACACTGAAGCTTTCTTT. Its protein product is CAIRETGIGNTEAFF.

V usage is TRBV7-8 and J usage is TRBJ1-1; D perhaps matches TRBD1 (6 bases). CDR3 length: 15 residues. V was pared by 5 bases and J by 1 base, with 14 bases between. CDR1 is SGHVS, CDR2 FQNEAQ, per germline. The CDR3 reads CASSDRGRGNTEAFF. In DNA, the CDR3 is TGTGCCAGCAGCGACCGTGGCAGGGGGAACACTGAAGCTTTCTTT.

This chain uses TRBV2 with TRBJ2-5; TRBD1 matches 10 bases. CDR1 and CDR2 (germline): SNHLY, FYNNEI. With 5 bases clipped from V and 4 bases from J, the junction kept 7 bases outside the gene matches. This CDR3 contains 15 residues. The CDR3, as DNA: TGTGCCAGCAGTCCCGGGACAGGGGCGCTAGAGACCCAGTACTTC. This codes for CASSPGTGALETQYF.

The chain employs TRBV28 and TRBJ2-7; no definite D call. V lost 7 bases, J lost 3 bases, and 22 bases lay in between. Germline V gene data show CDR1 as MDHEN and CDR2 as SYDVKM. There are 16 residues in the CDR3. This chain's CDR3 is CASIGLAHSMGYEQYF. In DNA, the CDR3 is TGTGCCAGCATCGGTTTAGCCCATTCTATGGGCTACGAGCAGTACTTC.

As DNA, the CDR3 is TGTGCCAGCAGCAACCCTGGACAGTTGAACACTGAAGCTTTCTTT. Translated: CASSNPGQLNTEAFF. This chain connects TRBV28 to TRBJ1-1; the D gene is possibly TRBD1 (6 bases). This CDR3 is 15 amino acids long. Germline V gives CDR1 MDHEN, CDR2 SYDVKM. V was shortened by 6 bases and J by 0 bases, with 14 bases between the two germline ends.

V and J are TRBV15 and TRBJ1-1, with a possible D match to TRBD1 (5 bases). The CDR3 runs 14 residues. Germline V gene sequence: CDR1 LNHNV, CDR2 YYDKDF (reference sequence). V was trimmed by 1 base and J by 6 bases, leaving 12 bases between them. The CDR3 DNA is TGTGCCACCAGCAGAGGTGGAGACAGCCCTGAAGCTTTCTTT. It is translated as CATSRGGDSPEAFF.

This chain joins TRBV23-1 and TRBJ2-3; 10 bases align to TRBD1. TRBV23-1 is marked as an open reading frame, function uncertain. Trimming removed 6 bases from V and 1 base from J; junction bases left unmatched: 13. CDR3 length: 18 residues. The CDR3 reads CASRTGGGRTLRTDTQYF. In DNA, the CDR3 is TGCGCCAGCAGGACAGGGGGCGGACGGACGTTACGCACAGATACGCAGTATTTT.

The J gene is TRBJ2-1, the V gene TRBV18, with TRBD2 identical over 10 bases. The CDR3 runs to 18 residues. V lost 6 bases, J lost 4 bases, and 15 bases stayed unmatched. CDR1 and CDR2 from the germline V gene are KGHSH and LQKENI. The CDR3 bases are TGTGCCAGCTCGCCGTCTCTAGCGGGAGACCTCCCGTACAATGAGCAGTTCTTC. It codes for CASSPSLAGDLPYNEQFF. The full variable domain, its missing parts supplied by reference TRBV18 and TRBJ2-1, is NAGVMQNPRHLVRRRGQEARLRCSPMKGHSHVYWYRQLPEEGLKFMVYLQKENIIDESGMPKERFSAEFPKEGPSILRIQQVVRGDSAAYFCASSPSLAGDLPYNEQFFGPGTRLTVL.

DNA of the CDR3: TGTGCCAGCAGTGAAGACAGGGTACGGGATGAGCAGTTCTTC. Its protein product is CASSEDRVRDEQFF. The chain couples TRBV6-1 to TRBJ2-1; D is possibly TRBD1 (6 bases). Between the trimmed V and J ends, which lost 1 base and 8 bases, there was a span of 12 bases. This CDR3 is built from 14 residues. Germline V gives CDR1 MNHNS, CDR2 SASEGT.

Points on this clone: In this CDR3 the conserved last residue, phenylalanine or tryptophan, is missing, so a read error is likely. This chain joins TRBV7-9 and TRBJ1-2, with 8 bases that match TRBD1. CDR1 is SEHNR, CDR2 FQNEAQ, per germline (reference sequence). V was clipped by 5 bases and J by 10 bases; unmatched bases: 12. This CDR3 region has 14 residues. The CDR3 DNA sequence: TGTGCCAGCAGCCCCGACTCGTGGACAGGGTACTACACCCTC. Amino acids: CASSPDSWTGYYTL.

This chain links TRBV11-2 with TRBJ2-5, with D unclear. Looked up from germline, CDR1 is SGHAT and CDR2 is FQNNGV. The CDR3 is made up of 12 amino acids. V was trimmed by 0 bases and J by 9 bases, leaving 8 bases between them. The CDR3 DNA reads as TGTGCCAGCAGCTTAGATCGTCAGGCCCAGTACTTC. It yields the protein CASSLDRQAQYF.

This sequence joins TRBV5-1 and TRBJ2-5, with D tentatively TRBD2 (7 bases). V lost 0 bases, J lost 5 bases, and 11 bases lay in between. The V gene's germline CDR1 is SGHRS and CDR2 YFSETQ. The CDR3 totals 14 residues. This CDR3 is CASSLDGGAETQYF. CDR3 DNA: TGCGCCAGCAGCTTGGATGGGGGGGCGGAGACCCAGTACTTC.

In its sample, this clone was seen a few times. The chain employs TRBV6-1 and TRBJ2-5; 9 bases agree with TRBD2. The tail of the sequence fits TRBJ2-7 better, so the J call may be wrong. Per the germline V gene, CDR1 is MNHNS and CDR2 is SASEGT. This CDR3 region has 14 residues. CDR3: CASRLAGVRYEQYF. DNA of the CDR3: TGTGCCAGCAGATTAGCGGGAGTGCGGTACGAGCAGTACTTC.